The 7 T cell receptor beta chains presented below share a single source sample, sequenced in a study of T-cell reconstitution after alpha-beta-depleted transplantation in children (dated by TCRdb to the mid-2010s). Library preparation was by PCR. Sequenced on an Illumina HiSeq 2500. Molecular barcoding was employed in the preparation of TCR libraries, with unique molecular identifiers being used to normalize TCRbeta repertoire quantification. Clones were called with MiXCR by TCRdb after fastp trimmed the public reads at Q25, and only in-frame beta chains were retained. Every distinct CDR3 protein forms one entry, paired with its most common genes and DNA. The sample contains around 400,000 distinct CDR3 sequences, roughly 22% of them found a single time. 3.8% of the sample lies in the top ten. The sequencing used PBMCs from the stem cell graft donor, collected from the stem cell graft. The receptors come from a human donor who donated a stem cell graft to a child with acute myeloid leukemia.

V usage is TRBV12-3 or TRBV12-4 and J usage is TRBJ1-1, with D possibly matching TRBD1 (5 bases). The CDR3 runs to 15 residues. V was cut by 5 bases and J by 3 bases, with 16 bases left in between. This CDR3 reads CASSPQAGRHTEAFF. In DNA, the CDR3 is TGTGCCAGCAGTCCCCAGGCAGGGCGCCACACTGAAGCTTTCTTT.

This clonotype showed up just a few times. This chain uses TRBV5-1 with TRBJ2-2; D may be TRBD1 (5 bases). CDR1 and CDR2 (germline): SGHRS, YFSETQ. V lost 6 bases to trimming and J lost 2 bases, with 20 bases between them. The CDR3 is 17 residues long. CDR3 DNA: TGCGCCAGCACCCTTGGGATAGTGGACACCAACACCGGGGAGCTGTTTTTT. Protein product: CASTLGIVDTNTGELFF.

This chain joins TRBV20-1 and TRBJ2-5; 12 positions match TRBD2. V shed 5 bases, J shed 5 bases, and the junction held 9 bases outside the gene matches. The germline V gene encodes CDR1 DFQATT and CDR2 SNEGSKA (reference sequence). The CDR3 extends over 15 amino acids. Written as DNA, the CDR3 is TGCAGTGCTTACTCGACTAGCGGGAGTAGTGAGACCCAGTACTTC. This gives the protein CSAYSTSGSSETQYF.

The CDR3 DNA is TGCGCCAGCAGCCCGCCCACAGGTTCCTACGAGCAGTACTTC. Its protein product is CASSPPTGSYEQYF. V gene TRBV5-1 combines with J gene TRBJ2-7, with D perhaps matching TRBD1 (5 bases). This CDR3 is built from 14 residues. V gave up 4 bases and J gave up 1 base, with 12 bases separating them. CDR1 and CDR2 from the germline V gene are SGHRS and YFSETQ. Combining the CDR3 with reference TRBV5-1 and TRBJ2-7 gives the whole variable domain KAGVTQTPRYLIKTRGQQVTLSCSPISGHRSVSWYQQTPGQGLQFLFEYFSETQRNKGNFPGRFSGRQFSNSRSEMNVSTLELGDSALYLCASSPPTGSYEQYFGPGTRLTVT.

This clonotype was seen at least ten times. V usage is TRBV20-1 and J usage is TRBJ2-7; D gene uncertain. CDR1 and CDR2 from the germline V gene are DFQATT and SNEGSKA (reference sequence). The CDR3 consists of 12 residues. The germline V and J ends were trimmed by 3 bases and 3 bases, with 9 bases remaining between them. CDR3 sequence: CSAREGYYEQYF. The DNA of the CDR3 is TGCAGTGCTAGGGAAGGATACTACGAGCAGTACTTC.

This clonotype was seen a handful of times. The genes are TRBV4-2 and TRBJ2-7, with D maybe TRBD2 (6 bases). There are 17 residues in the CDR3. The ends were cut back, 1 base at V and 3 bases at J, with 19 bases in the middle. Germline V CDR1 and CDR2: LGHNA, YNFKEQ. DNA of the CDR3: TGTGCCAGCAGCCAAGTGGTAGGGACTTCGGGATACTACGAGCAGTACTTC. Translated, it gives CASSQVVGTSGYYEQYF.

This clonotype occurred many times. This chain joins TRBV7-9 and TRBJ2-2; D might be TRBD2 (6 bases). V lost 4 bases and J lost 7, with 13 bases in between. The CDR3 has 14 residues. Germline-derived CDR1 and CDR2 are SEHNR and FQNEAQ (reference sequence). The CDR3 is CASSSPGESGELFF. The CDR3, as DNA: TGTGCCAGCAGCTCGCCGGGAGAAAGCGGGGAGCTGTTTTTT.